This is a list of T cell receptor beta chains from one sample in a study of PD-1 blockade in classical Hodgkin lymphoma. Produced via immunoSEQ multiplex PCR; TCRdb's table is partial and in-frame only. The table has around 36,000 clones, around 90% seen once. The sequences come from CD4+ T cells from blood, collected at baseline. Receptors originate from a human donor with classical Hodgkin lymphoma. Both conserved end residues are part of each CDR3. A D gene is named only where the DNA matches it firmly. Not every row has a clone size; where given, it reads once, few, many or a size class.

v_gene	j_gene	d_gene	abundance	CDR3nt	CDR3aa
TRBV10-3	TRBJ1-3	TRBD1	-	TGTGCCATCAGGCCGGGACAGGAATCTTCTGGAAACACCATATATTTT	CAIRPGQESSGNTIYF
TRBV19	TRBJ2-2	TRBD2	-	TGTGCCAGTACCCAGGGACTAGTAACCGGGGAGCTGTTTTTT	CASTQGLVTGELFF
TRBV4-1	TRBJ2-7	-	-	TGCGCCAGCAGCCAAGTTGTACGGTCCTACGAGCAGTACTTC	CASSQVVRSYEQYF
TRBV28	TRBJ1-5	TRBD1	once	TGTGCCAGCAATATCGGGACAGTCAATCAGCCCCAGCATTTT	CASNIGTVNQPQHF
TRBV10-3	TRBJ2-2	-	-	TGTGCCATCAGTGGGACCAGGGACATAAACACCGGGGAGCTGTTTTTT	CAISGTRDINTGELFF
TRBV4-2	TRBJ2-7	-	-	TGTGCCAGCAGCCAAGTCGGCTCCTACGAGCAGTACTTC	CASSQVGSYEQYF
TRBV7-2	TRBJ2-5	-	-	TGTGCCAGCAGCTTAGTCGTCCAAGAGACCCAGTACTTC	CASSLVVQETQYF
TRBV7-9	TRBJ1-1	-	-	TGTGCCAGCAGCGGAACTGGGTTCTTAGACACTGAAGCTTTCTTT	CASSGTGFLDTEAFF
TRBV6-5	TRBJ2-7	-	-	TGTGCCAGCAGTTCTCCAGGGGGGAGAGAGGAGCAGTACTTC	CASSSPGGREEQYF
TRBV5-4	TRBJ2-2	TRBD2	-	TGTGCCAGCAGCGGGGGACTAGCGGGAGCGAACACCGGGGAGCTGTTTTTT	CASSGGLAGANTGELFF
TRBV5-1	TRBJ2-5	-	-	TGCGCCAGCAGCTGGCCCGGGCGTGGGGGGACCCAGTACTTC	CASSWPGRGGTQYF
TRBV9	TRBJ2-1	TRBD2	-	TGTGCCAGCAGCGTTGTTACTAGCGGGACCGGCGAGCAGTTCTTC	CASSVVTSGTGEQFF
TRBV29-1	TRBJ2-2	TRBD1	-	TGCAGCGCCGGGACAGGGGGCACCGGGGAGCTGTTTTTT	CSAGTGGTGELFF
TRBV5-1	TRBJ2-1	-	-	TGCGCCAGCAGCTTGTCCCTAGACAATGAGCAGTTCTTC	CASSLSLDNEQFF
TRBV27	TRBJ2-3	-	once	TGTGCCAGCAGTAGAGACACAGATACGCAGTATTTT	CASSRDTDTQYF
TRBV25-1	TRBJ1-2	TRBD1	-	TGTGCCAGCAGTGAACCCGGGACAGCCTCCGGCTACACCTTC	CASSEPGTASGYTF
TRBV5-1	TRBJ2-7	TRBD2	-	TGCGCCAGCAGCTTGGAGGGGCGGGAGTCCTACGAGCAGTACTTC	CASSLEGRESYEQYF
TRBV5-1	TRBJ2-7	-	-	TGCGCCAGCAGCTCTGTCCGATCCCCCTACGAGCAGTACTTC	CASSSVRSPYEQYF
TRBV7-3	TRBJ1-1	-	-	TGTGCCAGCAGCTCCAGGGTGAACACTGAAGCTTTCTTT	CASSSRVNTEAFF
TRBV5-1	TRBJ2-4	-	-	TGCGCCAGCAGCTTGGAGCCGGTAGCCAAAAACATTCAGTACTTC	CASSLEPVAKNIQYF
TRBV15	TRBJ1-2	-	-	TGTGCCACCAGCAGAGATCTAGCGGTCCAAGCTAACTATGGCTACACCTTC	CATSRDLAVQANYGYTF
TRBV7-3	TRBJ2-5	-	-	TGTGCCAGCAGCTTAGGGACACCCCCGGAGACCCAGTACTTC	CASSLGTPPETQYF
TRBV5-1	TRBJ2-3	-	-	TGCGCCAGCACCAACGGGGACTTCACAGATACGCAGTATTTT	CASTNGDFTDTQYF
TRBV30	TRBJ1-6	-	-	TGTGCCTGGAGTGTACCGATAGTAGGACCCCTCCACTTT	CAWSVPIVGPLHF
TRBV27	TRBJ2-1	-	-	TGTGCCAGCAGTTTCTTCACGCGTAATGAGCAGTTCTTC	CASSFFTRNEQFF
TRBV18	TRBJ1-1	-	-	TGTGCCAGCTCACCCCTGGGGAAATCGGGACTAAGGAACACTGAAGCTTTCTTT	CASSPLGKSGLRNTEAFF
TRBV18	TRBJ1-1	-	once	TGTGCCAGCTCTCCAGACAACACTAGTGAAGCTTTCTTT	CASSPDNTSEAFF
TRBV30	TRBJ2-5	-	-	TGTGCCTGGAGTCCCCAAGAGACCCAGTACTTC	CAWSPQETQYF
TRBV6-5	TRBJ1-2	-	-	TGTGCCAGCCGCCCGCACAGGGACTTTGGCTACACCTTC	CASRPHRDFGYTF
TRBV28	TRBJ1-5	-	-	TGTGCCAGCAGACCAGGGTTAGCTCAGCCCCAGCATTTT	CASRPGLAQPQHF
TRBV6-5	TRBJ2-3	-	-	TGTGCCAGCAGCAGGGGGTCGGGGGTAGATACGCAGTATTTT	CASSRGSGVDTQYF
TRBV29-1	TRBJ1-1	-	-	TGCAGCGTCGCTAGCTACTTATTCTCTGGCTTTGAGGTTGAAGCTTTCTTT	CSVASYLFSGFEVEAFF
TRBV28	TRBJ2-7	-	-	TGTGCCAGCATGAGGCAGGGGACATCCTACGAGCAGTACTTC	CASMRQGTSYEQYF
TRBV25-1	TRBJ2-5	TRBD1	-	TGTGCCAGCAGACTGACAGGGGCAGAGACCCAGTACTTC	CASRLTGAETQYF
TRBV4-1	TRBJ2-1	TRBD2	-	TGCGCCAGCAGCCATTATCCTGGACTAGCCCTGGGCAATGAGCAGTTCTTC	CASSHYPGLALGNEQFF
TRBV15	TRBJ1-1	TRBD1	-	TGTGCCACCAGCAGGACAGGGGGCAACACTGAAGCTTTCTTT	CATSRTGGNTEAFF
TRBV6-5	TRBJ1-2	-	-	TGTGCCAGCAGTCTCACAGATTTCTATGGCTACACCTTC	CASSLTDFYGYTF
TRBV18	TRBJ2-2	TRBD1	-	TGTGCCAGCGGGGACAGGGGGAACCCGAACACCGGGGAGCTGTTTTTT	CASGDRGNPNTGELFF